These T cell receptor beta chains were read from a single sample in a study of cytomegalovirus exposure and HLA in healthy donors. Assay used: immunoSEQ multiplex PCR; TCRdb lists only in-frame clones, some missing. Among about 150,000 clones, around 77% were seen once, and the ten largest hold around 5%. The sample taken for sequencing was PBMCs. The receptor set was obtained from a man aged 30 to 45 in good health. The conserved cysteine and the conserved F or W are not part of the CDR3 here.

v_call | cdr3_aa
TRBV5-6 | ASSLGGRARGEQY
TRBV7-9 | ASSLSAGSNYGYT
TRBV5-4 | ASSPTAAAEQF
TRBV29-1 | SVQVGQGYETQY
TRBV18 | ASSPGQMLAKNIQY
TRBV5-1 | ASSSRTGHTYEQY
TRBV18 | ASSPSGGPQPQH
TRBV2 | ASGERGNTIY
TRBV6-5 | ASSYSDSGAGEQY
TRBV7-8 | ASSQTLGTSHEQY
TRBV9 | ASSRTGNTEAF
TRBV28 | ASSDDRPGRGGYT
TRBV27 | ASSSLLGGRNTQY
TRBV7-2 | ASSPRQARAADTQY
TRBV5-4 | ASSSSSTGELF
TRBV27 | ASSLAYVAGGETQY
TRBV19 | ASSTETGNYEQY
TRBV5-4 | ASSPGLEETQY
TRBV13 | ASSLGHRVGNEQF
TRBV7-3 | ASSPTSSGSWGDTQY
TRBV5-1 | ASSLGGWNEQF
TRBV28 | ASSTGLASDEQF
TRBV5-1 | ASSFRGQGSYNEQF
TRBV7-2 | ASSPGTGAVVF
TRBV7-2 | ASSPRVTGGYNEQF
TRBV5-1 | ASTPALAGGQGTQY
TRBV5-1 | ASSPKSSGSTLGELF
TRBV5-4 | ASRTQGMGNSPLH
TRBV10-3 | AISEYQGYGYT
TRBV28 | ASSSGGATKNIQY
TRBV5-1 | ASSLLPQGGFETQY
TRBV7-9 | SSSPFRGRRSSYEQY
TRBV6-5 | ASRPDRGPSNEQY
TRBV19 | ASSIVPGDYGYT
TRBV2 | ASIPSGSAGELF
TRBV14 | ASSQATRGLAATPY
TRBV12-2 | ASRLVFPEGGDDGYT
TRBV4-1 | ASSQDSRNSPQVAF
TRBV5-3 | ARSLEGREGPYEQY